The T cell receptor beta chain described here comes from a study of cytomegalovirus exposure and HLA in healthy donors. Study results and limitations: Reports described diagnosis of cytomegalovirus status by the classifier as highly specific and sensitive. The investigators catalogued some 160 TCR beta chains as cytomegalovirus-associated. A few of the chains that were CMV-associated were confirmed in vitro to be specific for CMV antigens.

Some clones are missing from TCRdb's copy, which holds only in-frame ones; the method was immunoSEQ multiplex PCR. The profile shows 250,000 to 350,000 clones, roughly 87% of them singletons. Trimming took 1 base from V and 7 from J; bases not matched to a gene: 5. The CDR3 totals 13 residues. From germline, CDR1 is SQVTM and CDR2 ANQGSEA. This clone was detected a few times. Antigen: not known. The donors were in the approximately 130-subject validation cohort, distinct from the approximately 700-subject first cohort. The specimen was PBMCs. V and J are TRBV29-1 and TRBJ1-2; 8 nucleotides align to TRBD1. The receptor was isolated from a woman in her thirties in good health and CMV-seropositive. CDR3 in DNA: TGCAGCGTTGAAGTTGGACAGGGATTTGGCTACACCTTC. Protein sequence: CSVEVGQGFGYTF.